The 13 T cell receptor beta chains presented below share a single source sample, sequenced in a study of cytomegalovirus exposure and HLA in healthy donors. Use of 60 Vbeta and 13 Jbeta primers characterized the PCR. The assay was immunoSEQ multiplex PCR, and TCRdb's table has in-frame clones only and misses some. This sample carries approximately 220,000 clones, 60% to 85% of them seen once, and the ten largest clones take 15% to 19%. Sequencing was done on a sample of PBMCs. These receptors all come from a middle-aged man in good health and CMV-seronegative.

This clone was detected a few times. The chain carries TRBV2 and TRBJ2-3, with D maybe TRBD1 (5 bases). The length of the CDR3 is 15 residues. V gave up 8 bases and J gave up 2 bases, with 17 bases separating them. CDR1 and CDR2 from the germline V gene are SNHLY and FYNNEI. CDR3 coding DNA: TGTGCCAGCCTCAGAACAGGAGCCTACACAGATACGCAGTATTTT. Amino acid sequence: CASLRTGAYTDTQYF.

CDR3 protein: CASSQGARDGYTF. The CDR3, as DNA: TGTGCCAGCAGCCAGGGGGCGCGGGATGGCTACACCTTC. The rearrangement links TRBV6-5 to TRBJ1-2; the match to TRBD1 covers 8 bases. The germline V gene has CDR1 MNHEY and CDR2 SVGAGI. The CDR3 has 13 amino acids. J gave up 6 bases and V 6 bases, and 6 bases lay outside the gene matches.

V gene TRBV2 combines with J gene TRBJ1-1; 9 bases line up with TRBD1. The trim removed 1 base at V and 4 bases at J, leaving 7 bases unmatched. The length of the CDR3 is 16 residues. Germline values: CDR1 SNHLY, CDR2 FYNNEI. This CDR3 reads CASSEVFRQGGTEAFF. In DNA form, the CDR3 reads TGTGCCAGCAGTGAAGTTTTTAGACAGGGGGGCACTGAAGCTTTCTTT.

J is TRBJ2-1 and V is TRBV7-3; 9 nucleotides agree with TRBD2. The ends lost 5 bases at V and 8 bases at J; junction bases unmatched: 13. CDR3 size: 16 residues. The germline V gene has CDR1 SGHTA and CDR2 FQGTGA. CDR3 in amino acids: CASSVSGLAGRYEQFF. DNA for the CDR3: TGTGCCAGCAGCGTTAGTGGTCTAGCGGGAAGGTATGAGCAGTTCTTC.

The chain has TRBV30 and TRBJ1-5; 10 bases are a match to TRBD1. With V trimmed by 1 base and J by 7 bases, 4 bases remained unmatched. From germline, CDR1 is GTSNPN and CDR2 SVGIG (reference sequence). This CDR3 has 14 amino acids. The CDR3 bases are TGTGCCTGGAGTGAGGGGACAGGGGTCCAGCCCCAGCATTTT. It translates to CAWSEGTGVQPQHF. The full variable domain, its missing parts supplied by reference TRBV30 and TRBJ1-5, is SQTIHQWPATLVQPVGSPLSLECTVEGTSNPNLYWYRQAAGRGLQLLFYSVGIGQISSEVPQNLSASRPQDRQFILSSKKLLLSDSGFYLCAWSEGTGVQPQHFGDGTRLSIL.

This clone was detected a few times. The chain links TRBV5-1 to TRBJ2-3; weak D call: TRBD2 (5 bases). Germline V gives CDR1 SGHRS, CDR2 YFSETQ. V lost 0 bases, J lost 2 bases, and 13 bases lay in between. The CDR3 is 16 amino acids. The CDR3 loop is CASSLEPGLLTDTQYF. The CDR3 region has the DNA TGCGCCAGCAGCTTGGAACCAGGACTCCTCACAGATACGCAGTATTTT.

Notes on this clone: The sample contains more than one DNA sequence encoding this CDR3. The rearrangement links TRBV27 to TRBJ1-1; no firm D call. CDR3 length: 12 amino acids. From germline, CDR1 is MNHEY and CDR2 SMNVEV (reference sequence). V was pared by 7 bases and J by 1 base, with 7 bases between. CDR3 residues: CASTTGNTEAFF. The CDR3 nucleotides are TGTGCCAGCACCACCGGGAACACTGAAGCTTTCTTT.

The CDR3: CASSYASGSTETQYF. The CDR3 coding sequence is TGTGCCAGCAGTTACGCTAGCGGGAGTACGGAGACCCAGTACTTC. The chain recombines TRBV6-5 with TRBJ2-5; TRBD2 matches 10 bases. The CDR3 has 15 residues. Germline V CDR1 and CDR2: MNHEY, SVGAGI. V lost 2 bases, J lost 5 bases, and 5 bases stayed unmatched.

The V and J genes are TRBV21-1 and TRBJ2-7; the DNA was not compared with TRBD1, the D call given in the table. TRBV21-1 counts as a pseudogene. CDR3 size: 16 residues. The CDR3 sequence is CASRSTGTGNSYEQYF. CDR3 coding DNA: TGTGCCAGCAGGAGCACCGGGACAGGAAACTCCTACGAGCAGTACTTC.

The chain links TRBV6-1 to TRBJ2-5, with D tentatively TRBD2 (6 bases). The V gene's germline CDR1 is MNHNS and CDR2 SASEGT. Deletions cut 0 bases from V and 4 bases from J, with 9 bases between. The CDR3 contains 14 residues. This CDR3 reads CASSEAWRAETQYF. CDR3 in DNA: TGTGCCAGCAGTGAAGCGTGGAGGGCAGAGACCCAGTACTTC.

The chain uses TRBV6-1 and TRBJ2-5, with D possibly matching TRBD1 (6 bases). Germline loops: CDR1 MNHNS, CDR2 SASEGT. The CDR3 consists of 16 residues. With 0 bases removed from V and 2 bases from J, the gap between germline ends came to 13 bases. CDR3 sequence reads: CASSEAWGRGQETQYF. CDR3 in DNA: TGTGCCAGCAGTGAAGCTTGGGGAAGGGGGCAAGAGACCCAGTACTTC.

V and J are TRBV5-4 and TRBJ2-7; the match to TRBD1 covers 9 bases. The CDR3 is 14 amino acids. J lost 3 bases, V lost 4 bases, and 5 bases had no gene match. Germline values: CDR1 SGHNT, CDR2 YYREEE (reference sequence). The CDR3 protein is CASSPRQGGYEQYF. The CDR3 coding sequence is TGTGCCAGCAGCCCCCGACAGGGGGGCTACGAGCAGTACTTC.

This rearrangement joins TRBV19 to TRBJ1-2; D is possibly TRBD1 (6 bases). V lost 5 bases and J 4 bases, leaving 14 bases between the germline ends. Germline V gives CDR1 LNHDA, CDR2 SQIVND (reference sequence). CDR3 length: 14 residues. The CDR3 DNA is TGTGCCAGTAGTGCTGCGCAGGGGACCTATGGCTACACCTTC. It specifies CASSAAQGTYGYTF.